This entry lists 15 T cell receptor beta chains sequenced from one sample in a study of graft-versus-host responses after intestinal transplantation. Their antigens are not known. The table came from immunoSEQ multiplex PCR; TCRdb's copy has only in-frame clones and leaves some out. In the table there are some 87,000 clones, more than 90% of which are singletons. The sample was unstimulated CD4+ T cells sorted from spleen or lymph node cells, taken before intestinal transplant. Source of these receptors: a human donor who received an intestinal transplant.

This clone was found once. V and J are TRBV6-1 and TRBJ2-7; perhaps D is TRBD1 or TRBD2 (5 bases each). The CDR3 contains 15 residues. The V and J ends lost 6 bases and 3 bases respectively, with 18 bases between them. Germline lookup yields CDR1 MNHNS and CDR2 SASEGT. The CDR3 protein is CASRVSGTPIYEQYF. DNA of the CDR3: TGTGCCAGCAGGGTCTCCGGGACCCCAATCTACGAGCAGTACTTC.

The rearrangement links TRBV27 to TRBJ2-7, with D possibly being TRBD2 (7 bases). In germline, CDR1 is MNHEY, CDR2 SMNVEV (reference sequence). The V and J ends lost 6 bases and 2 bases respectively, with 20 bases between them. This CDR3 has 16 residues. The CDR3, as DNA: TGTGCCAGCAGCTGGGGGGGAGGGGGAAGAACCTACGAGCAGTACTTC. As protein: CASSWGGGGRTYEQYF.

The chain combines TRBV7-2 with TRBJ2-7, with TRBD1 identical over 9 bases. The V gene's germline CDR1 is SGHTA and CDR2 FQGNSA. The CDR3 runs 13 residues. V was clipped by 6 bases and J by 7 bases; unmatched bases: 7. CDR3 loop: CASSLQGAREQYF. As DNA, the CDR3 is TGTGCCAGCAGTTTACAGGGGGCGAGGGAGCAGTACTTC.

The CDR3 reads CASRVGGQGALWAGANVLTF. CDR3 coding DNA: TGCGCCAGCAGGGTCGGGGGACAGGGGGCGCTTTGGGCAGGGGCCAACGTCCTGACTTTC. The chain carries TRBV5-1 and TRBJ2-6; 12 bases line up with TRBD1. CDR1 is SGHRS and CDR2 is YFSETQ in the germline V gene. The ends lost 5 bases at V and 4 bases at J; junction bases unmatched: 16. The CDR3 consists of 20 residues.

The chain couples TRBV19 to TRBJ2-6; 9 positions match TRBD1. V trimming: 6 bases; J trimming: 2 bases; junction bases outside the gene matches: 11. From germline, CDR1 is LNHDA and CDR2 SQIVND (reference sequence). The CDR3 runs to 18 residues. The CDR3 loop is CASREGTGFVTGANVLTF. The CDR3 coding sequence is TGTGCCAGTAGGGAGGGGACAGGGTTCGTGACTGGGGCCAACGTCCTGACTTTC.

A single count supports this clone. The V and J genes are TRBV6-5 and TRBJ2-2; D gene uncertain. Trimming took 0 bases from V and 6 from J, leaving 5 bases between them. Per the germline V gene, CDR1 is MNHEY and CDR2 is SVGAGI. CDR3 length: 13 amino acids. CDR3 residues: CASSYSTSGELFF. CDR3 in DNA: TGTGCCAGCAGTTACTCGACATCCGGGGAGCTGTTTTTT.

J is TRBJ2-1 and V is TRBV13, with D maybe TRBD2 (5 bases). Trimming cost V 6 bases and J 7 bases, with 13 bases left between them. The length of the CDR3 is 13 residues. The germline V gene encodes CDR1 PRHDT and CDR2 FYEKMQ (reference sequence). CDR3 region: CASSLPRRNEQFF. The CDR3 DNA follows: TGTGCCAGCAGTCTCCCCCGGAGGAATGAGCAGTTCTTC. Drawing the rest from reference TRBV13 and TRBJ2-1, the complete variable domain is AAGVIQSPRHLIKEKRETATLKCYPIPRHDTVYWYQQGPGQDPQFLISFYEKMQSDKGSIPDRFSAQQFSDYHSELNMSSLELGDSALYFCASSLPRRNEQFFGPGTRLTVL.

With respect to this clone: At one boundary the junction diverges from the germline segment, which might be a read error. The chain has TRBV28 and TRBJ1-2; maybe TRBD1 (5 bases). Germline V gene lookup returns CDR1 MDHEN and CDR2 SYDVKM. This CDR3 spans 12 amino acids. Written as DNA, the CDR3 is TGTGCCAACAGTGTTGGGACCTATGGCTACACCTTC. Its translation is CANSVGTYGYTF.

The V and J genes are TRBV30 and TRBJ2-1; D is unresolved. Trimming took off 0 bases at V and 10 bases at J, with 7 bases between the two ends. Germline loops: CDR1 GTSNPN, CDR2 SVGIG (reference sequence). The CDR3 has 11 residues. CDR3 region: CAWSVLGEQFF. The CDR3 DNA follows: TGTGCCTGGAGTGTACTGGGGGAGCAGTTCTTC. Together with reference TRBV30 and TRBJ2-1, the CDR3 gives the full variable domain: SQTIHQWPATLVQPVGSPLSLECTVEGTSNPNLYWYRQAAGRGLQLLFYSVGIGQISSEVPQNLSASRPQDRQFILSSKKLLLSDSGFYLCAWSVLGEQFFGPGTRLTVL.

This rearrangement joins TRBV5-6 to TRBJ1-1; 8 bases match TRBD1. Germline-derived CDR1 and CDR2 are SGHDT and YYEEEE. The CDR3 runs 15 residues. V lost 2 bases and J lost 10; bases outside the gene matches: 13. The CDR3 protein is CASSFVSGQGLSAFF. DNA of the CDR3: TGTGCCAGCAGCTTTGTTAGCGGACAGGGTCTGTCAGCTTTCTTT.

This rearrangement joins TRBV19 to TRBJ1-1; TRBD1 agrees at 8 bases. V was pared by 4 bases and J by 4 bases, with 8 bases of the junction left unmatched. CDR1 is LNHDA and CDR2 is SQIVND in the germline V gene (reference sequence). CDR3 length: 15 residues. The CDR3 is CASSSRTGSATEAFF. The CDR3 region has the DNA TGTGCCAGTAGTAGTCGGACAGGGAGTGCCACTGAAGCTTTCTTT.

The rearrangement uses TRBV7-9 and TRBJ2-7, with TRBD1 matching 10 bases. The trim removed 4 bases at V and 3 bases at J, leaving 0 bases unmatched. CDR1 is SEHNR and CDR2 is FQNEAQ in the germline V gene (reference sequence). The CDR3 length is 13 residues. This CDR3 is CASSWTGGYEQYF. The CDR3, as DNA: TGTGCCAGCAGCTGGACAGGGGGCTACGAGCAGTACTTC.

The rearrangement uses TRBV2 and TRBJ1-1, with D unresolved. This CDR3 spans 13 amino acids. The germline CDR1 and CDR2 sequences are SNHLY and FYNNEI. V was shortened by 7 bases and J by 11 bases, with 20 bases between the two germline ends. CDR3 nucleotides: TGTGCCAGCATGCGAAGGGCCACCGATGGGGCTTTCTTT. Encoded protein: CASMRRATDGAFF.

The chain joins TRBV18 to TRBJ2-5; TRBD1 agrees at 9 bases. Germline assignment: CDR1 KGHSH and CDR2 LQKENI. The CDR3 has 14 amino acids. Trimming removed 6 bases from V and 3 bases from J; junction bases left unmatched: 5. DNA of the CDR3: TGTGCCAGCTCGCCAAGACAGGGGGAAGAGACCCAGTACTTC. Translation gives CASSPRQGEETQYF.

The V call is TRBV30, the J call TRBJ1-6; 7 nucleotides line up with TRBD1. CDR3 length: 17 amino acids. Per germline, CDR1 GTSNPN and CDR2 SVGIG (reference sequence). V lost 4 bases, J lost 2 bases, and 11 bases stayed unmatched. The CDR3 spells CAWTGTSGQTYNSPLHF. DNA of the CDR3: TGTGCCTGGACGGGGACCTCGGGACAGACCTATAATTCACCCCTCCACTTT.